This T cell receptor (beta chain) was sequenced for a study of chemoradiotherapy in HPV16-positive cancers (dated by TCRdb to 2022 to 2024). Describing the broader study: Candidate HPV-specific T-cell clones and common TCR motifs were defined by functional T-cell assays performed on cells from a couple of HPV16-positive patients. The study asked whether T-cell immunity against the HPV oncoproteins E6 and E7 changes during chemoradiotherapy and whether it affects survival. TCR repertoires from 86 patients with HPV-related cancers were then used to track the candidate HPV-specific TCRs and motifs. What the work shows at the level of the full study, not this receptor alone: Expansion of candidate HPV-specific clones and E7-related TCR motifs was observed in the tumor microenvironment during treatment, whereas no such expansion was observed for non-HPV-specific T cells. The functional definition of HPV-specific T cells came from only a couple of HPV16-positive patients, and the survival association was reported for HPV16-positive patients. In HPV16-positive patients, expansion of HPV-responsive T cells during chemoradiotherapy was found to be associated with improved recurrence-free survival.

Because repertoires were sampled repeatedly during chemoradiotherapy, clonal expansion in the tumor microenvironment could be followed. Receptor libraries were prepared by the immunoSEQ multiplex PCR assay. TCRdb took this table from immuneACCESS and kept in-frame rearrangements with V and J called. Such tables lack part of the clones; where checked against another copy, unresolved V genes explain under half of the gap, and the rest is unexplained. The sample yields around 30,000 clones; 80% to 90% were counted once. Of the sample, about 3.4% is held by the ten largest clones. Of note for this clone: Which antigen it targets is not known. The sample holds no much larger clone one base away, and base qualities are not on file.

This TCR derives from a human donor with HPV-associated anogenital cancer. The sample consisted of blood, taken from a patient who underwent chemoradiotherapy.

The CDR3: CASSFSTGTSTDTQYF. The DNA sequence reads TGTGCCAGCAGCTTTTCTACAGGGACTAGCACAGATACGCAGTATTTT. This sequence uses TRBV11-3 and TRBJ2-3; the D gene may be TRBD1 or TRBD2, since each aligns over 6 bases. The germline V gene sets CDR1 to SGHNT and CDR2 to YENEEA. The CDR3 measures 16 amino acids from cysteine to phenylalanine. Here the CDR3 DNA is all that survives: 48 bases in frame from base 1. V drops 3 bases and J drops 0 bases, leaving 13 bases in between.